The 8 T cell receptor beta chains below were found in one sample sequenced in a study of cytomegalovirus exposure and HLA in healthy donors. With 60 Vbeta and 13 Jbeta primers, the PCR was carried out. Profiling relied on immunoSEQ multiplex PCR, and the TCRdb table lists in-frame clones only, not all of them. The data contain around 200,000 clones, 75% to 80% of them singletons. The sequenced material came from PBMCs. The receptor source for this set is a young man in good health and CMV-seronegative.

The rearrangement joins TRBV6-1 to TRBJ2-3; perhaps TRBD2 as D (6 bases). The germline gives CDR1 MNHNS, CDR2 SASEGT. Trimming left V 4 bases short and J 5 bases short, with 16 bases between. The CDR3 consists of 15 residues. Here the CDR3 reads CASSVGTGQGDTQYF. The CDR3 DNA sequence: TGTGCCAGCAGTGTAGGGACTGGGCAAGGAGATACGCAGTATTTT.

The CDR3 loop is CASSFDPRGSTNEKLFF. CDR3 sequence (DNA): TGCGCCAGCAGCTTCGACCCCAGGGGTTCAACTAATGAAAAACTGTTTTTT. The rearrangement uses TRBV5-1 and TRBJ1-4, with D tentatively TRBD1 (6 bases). The CDR3 is 17 residues long. Germline V lookup: CDR1 SGHRS, CDR2 YFSETQ. Trimming removed 2 bases from V and 0 bases from J, with 14 bases in between. Drawing the rest from reference TRBV5-1 and TRBJ1-4, the complete variable domain is KAGVTQTPRYLIKTRGQQVTLSCSPISGHRSVSWYQQTPGQGLQFLFEYFSETQRNKGNFPGRFSGRQFSNSRSEMNVSTLELGDSALYLCASSFDPRGSTNEKLFFGSGTQLSVL.

This clone was seen just once. The chain has TRBV5-4 and TRBJ2-1; D perhaps matches TRBD2 (5 bases). The V and J ends lost 6 bases and 5 bases respectively, with 18 bases between them. Germline CDR1 SGHNT, CDR2 YYREEE (reference sequence). The CDR3 is 15 amino acids. The chain's CDR3 is CASNTMAQEDNEQFF. DNA of the CDR3: TGTGCCAGCAACACTATGGCGCAGGAGGACAATGAGCAGTTCTTC.

Comment on this clone: At one boundary the junction diverges from the germline segment, which might be a read error. The chain employs TRBV7-9 and TRBJ1-6, with D unclear. Germline V CDR1 and CDR2: SEHNR, FQNEAQ (reference sequence). CDR3 size: 12 residues. CDR3 sequence: CSSSLGESPLHF. Here the CDR3 DNA reads TGTTCCAGCAGCTTAGGCGAATCACCCCTCCACTTT.

The CDR3 spells CASSLDRHNNEQFF. The CDR3 nucleotides read TGTGCCAGCAGCTTGGACAGACACAACAATGAGCAGTTCTTC. The V and J genes are TRBV5-4 and TRBJ2-1, with D unclear. Looked up from germline, CDR1 is SGHNT and CDR2 is YYREEE (reference sequence). CDR3 length equals 14 residues. Trimming took 0 bases from V and 5 from J, leaving 9 bases between them.

The gene calls are TRBV7-9 and TRBJ2-3; 9 bases map to TRBD1. Looked up from germline, CDR1 is SEHNR and CDR2 is FQNEAQ (reference sequence). The CDR3 consists of 16 residues. V lost 5 bases to trimming and J lost 3 bases; unmatched junction nucleotides: 9. This chain's CDR3 is CASSPRQGGKTDTQYF. The DNA for the CDR3 is TGTGCCAGCAGCCCCCGACAGGGGGGGAAGACAGATACGCAGTATTTT.

This clone was recorded once. The chain employs TRBV6-5 and TRBJ1-1; maybe TRBD1 (5 bases). There are 14 residues in the CDR3. Deletions cut 8 bases from V and 8 bases from J, with 21 bases between. The V gene's germline CDR1 is MNHEY and CDR2 SVGAGI. CDR3 in amino acids: CASSLFQGFAEAFF. Written as DNA, the CDR3 is TGTGCCAGCTCCCTGTTTCAGGGTTTCGCCGAAGCTTTCTTT.

Here the CDR3 reads CASSRLPGQGAPTEAFF. The CDR3 bases are TGTGCCAGCAGCCGGCTCCCGGGACAGGGGGCACCCACTGAAGCTTTCTTT. This rearrangement joins TRBV28 to TRBJ1-1, with 12 bases identical to TRBD1. CDR1 MDHEN and CDR2 SYDVKM come from the germline V gene. V lost 6 bases, J lost 4 bases, and 12 bases stayed unmatched. The CDR3 runs 17 residues.